A single sample is the source of the 27 T cell receptor beta chains below, sequenced in a study of blood T cell repertoires in COVID-19. Generated by immunoSEQ multiplex PCR, the TCRdb table keeps only in-frame clones and is missing some. The sample carries some 200,000 clones, around nine tenths recorded once. The sample consisted of peripheral blood. Receptors originate from a man aged 18 to 29 with active or convalescent COVID-19.

This chain joins TRBV4-1 and TRBJ2-1; TRBD2 aligns across 16 bases. The CDR3 sequence is 20 residues long. Germline CDR1 reads MGHRA; CDR2 reads YSYEKL. V lost 0 bases to trimming and J lost 8 bases; unmatched junction nucleotides: 13. This CDR3 is CASSQDQGLAGGRTRDEQFF. The CDR3 DNA reads as TGCGCCAGCAGCCAAGATCAGGGACTAGCGGGAGGGAGAACAAGGGATGAGCAGTTCTTC.

V and J are TRBV2 and TRBJ2-2; possible D gene TRBD2, 5 bases. The germline gives CDR1 SNHLY, CDR2 FYNNEI. Deletions cut 6 bases from V and 5 bases from J, with 16 bases between. The CDR3 is made up of 15 amino acids. CDR3 in amino acids: CASSLEVRVTGELFF. The CDR3 DNA is TGTGCCAGCAGCCTGGAGGTGAGGGTAACCGGGGAGCTGTTTTTT.

This clone was seen just once. The chain recombines TRBV15 with TRBJ2-1; maybe TRBD2 (6 bases). Per germline, CDR1 LNHNV and CDR2 YYDKDF (reference sequence). The CDR3 contains 14 residues. The V end lost 3 bases, the J end lost 4 bases, and 10 bases lay between the germline ends. This CDR3 is CATSRVAEYNEQFF. The CDR3 nucleotides are TGTGCCACCAGCAGGGTAGCGGAATACAATGAGCAGTTCTTC.

V gene TRBV2 combines with J gene TRBJ1-3; TRBD1 might be the D (6 bases). V lost 6 bases and J 8 bases, leaving 17 bases between the germline ends. Germline values: CDR1 SNHLY, CDR2 FYNNEI. The CDR3 loop spans 14 amino acids. The CDR3 loop reads CASSPTGIGDTIYF. DNA of the CDR3: TGTGCCAGCAGCCCAACAGGGATTGGCGACACCATATATTTT.

The chain is built from TRBV28 and TRBJ2-7; 8 nucleotides match TRBD2. CDR1 MDHEN and CDR2 SYDVKM come from the germline V gene. The length of the CDR3 is 13 residues. The V and J ends lost 5 bases and 3 bases, in that order; junction bases with no gene match: 3. As DNA, the CDR3 is TGTGCCAGCAGTAGCGGGAGTGTCTACGAGCAGTACTTC. It translates to CASSSGSVYEQYF.

The V gene is TRBV6-1, the J gene TRBJ1-1; 7 positions agree with TRBD1. Germline lookup yields CDR1 MNHNS and CDR2 SASEGT. The V gene end was trimmed by 2 bases and the J gene end by 0 bases; junction bases not matched to a gene: 9. The length of the CDR3 is 17 residues. The CDR3: CASSEKARQGLNTEAFF. The CDR3 DNA reads as TGTGCCAGCAGTGAAAAGGCCCGACAGGGATTGAACACTGAAGCTTTCTTT.

V is TRBV10-1 and J is TRBJ1-1; 8 bases line up with TRBD1. CDR1 and CDR2 from the germline V gene are WNHNN and SYGVQD (reference sequence). Unmatched junction bases numbered 8, after V lost 6 bases and J lost 5 bases. The CDR3 sequence is 14 residues long. The chain's CDR3 is CASSATGGLTEAFF. The CDR3 DNA is TGCGCCAGCAGCGCTACAGGGGGATTAACTGAAGCTTTCTTT.

The chain employs TRBV6-5 and TRBJ2-7; tentative D call: TRBD1 (5 bases). This CDR3 comprises 15 residues. V was pared by 0 bases and J by 1 base, with 10 bases between. Germline CDR1 and CDR2: MNHEY and SVGAGI. For the CDR3, the DNA is TGTGCCAGCAGTTACTCTCAGGGTTTTTCCTACGAGCAGTACGTC. This codes for CASSYSQGFSYEQYV.

This clone was counted many times. This chain links TRBV18 with TRBJ1-6; D might be TRBD1 (6 bases). V was pared by 1 base and J by 6 bases, with 10 bases between. The CDR3 length is 15 residues. Germline lookup yields CDR1 KGHSH and CDR2 LQKENI. Written as DNA, the CDR3 is TGTGCCAGCTCACCACTCGGACAGATTAATTCACCCCTCCACTTT. Its protein is CASSPLGQINSPLHF.

The V gene is TRBV5-4, the J gene TRBJ1-6; D remains ambiguous. The germline V gene encodes CDR1 SGHNT and CDR2 YYREEE (reference sequence). V was cut by 3 bases and J by 0 bases, with 7 bases left in between. This CDR3 has 15 amino acids. The CDR3 loop is CASSYTSSYNSPLHF. The CDR3 DNA follows: TGTGCCAGCAGCTATACGAGCTCCTATAATTCACCCCTCCACTTT.

J is TRBJ1-6 and V is TRBV10-2, with 9 bases matching TRBD1. This CDR3 is 16 amino acids long. From germline, CDR1 is WSHSY and CDR2 SAAADI. V lost 2 bases and J lost 11; bases outside the gene matches: 10. This CDR3 reads CASSEIRDREDTPLHF. The DNA of the CDR3 is TGCGCCAGCAGTGAGATTAGGGACAGGGAGGACACACCCCTCCACTTT.

The chain has TRBV12-5 and TRBJ1-2, with D unresolved. V lost 7 bases and J lost 3, with 12 bases in between. The CDR3 extends over 13 amino acids. Germline V gene data show CDR1 as LGHNT and CDR2 as FRNRAP. The chain's CDR3 is CASAREGYYGYTF. CDR3 DNA: TGTGCTAGTGCCCGGGAGGGTTACTATGGCTACACCTTC.

V and J are TRBV19 and TRBJ1-6, with D unresolved. Deletions cut 3 bases from V and 5 bases from J, with 5 bases between. The V gene's germline CDR1 is LNHDA and CDR2 SQIVND (reference sequence). The CDR3 has 13 amino acids. CDR3 DNA sequence: TGTGCCAGTAGTATTTCGGATAATTCACCCCTCCACTTT. Its translation: CASSISDNSPLHF.

In its sample, this clone was seen a few times. The chain has TRBV7-8 and TRBJ1-2; weak D call: TRBD1 (6 bases). V gave up 1 base and J gave up 8 bases, with 17 bases separating them. The CDR3 covers 15 residues. The germline CDR1 and CDR2 sequences are SGHVS and FQNEAQ. CDR3 DNA sequence: TGTGCCAGCAGCTTAGATTCCGGGACAAATGGGGGCTACACCTTC. Its protein is CASSLDSGTNGGYTF.

The rearrangement uses TRBV4-1 and TRBJ1-2; D may be TRBD1 (6 bases). Trimming left V 2 bases short and J 4 bases short, with 8 bases between. This CDR3 comprises 13 residues. The germline gives CDR1 MGHRA, CDR2 YSYEKL. The CDR3 nucleotides are TGCGCCAGCAGCCAACAGGGGACCTATGGCTACACCTTC. It codes for CASSQQGTYGYTF.

V and J are TRBV28 and TRBJ2-7, with D possibly matching TRBD2 (5 bases). Germline CDR1 and CDR2: MDHEN and SYDVKM. V was shortened by 8 bases and J by 0 bases, with 14 bases between the two germline ends. CDR3 length: 14 amino acids. CDR3 sequence (DNA): TGTGCCAGCGCCGGGGAAAGGAGCTCCTACGAGCAGTACGTC. Translated: CASAGERSSYEQYV.

The rearrangement links TRBV6-5 to TRBJ2-3; 7 positions agree with TRBD2. CDR3 length equals 14 residues. V lost 6 bases to trimming and J lost 15 bases; unmatched junction nucleotides: 18. Germline lookup yields CDR1 MNHEY and CDR2 SVGAGI. The chain's CDR3 is CASRPTGLTYVGYF. In DNA, the CDR3 is TGTGCCAGCAGGCCGACGGGACTAACTTATGTAGGATATTTT.

The rearrangement links TRBV3-1 (or the pseudogene TRBV3-2) to TRBJ1-3, with D unresolved. Looked up from germline, CDR1 is LGHDT and CDR2 is YNNKEL (reference sequence). V was clipped by 5 bases and J by 1 base, with 21 bases between them. The CDR3 covers 18 residues. Written as DNA, the CDR3 is TGTGCCAGCAGCAGAACGGCCGTCGGGGTTTATTCTGGAAACACCATATATTTT. Translated: CASSRTAVGVYSGNTIYF.

The chain carries TRBV4-2 and TRBJ1-2; TRBD1 might be the D (6 bases). Germline-derived CDR1 and CDR2 are LGHNA and YNFKEQ. The CDR3 is 16 residues long. Trimming cost V 2 bases and J 5 bases, with 18 bases left between them. CDR3 DNA sequence: TGTGCCAGCAGCCAATCGACAGGTTCGCCACATTATGGCTACACCTTC. This codes for CASSQSTGSPHYGYTF.

The chain has TRBV5-1 and TRBJ2-2; the match to TRBD1 covers 8 bases. Trimming removed 6 bases from V and 3 bases from J; junction bases left unmatched: 7. The CDR3 extends over 15 amino acids. Per the germline V gene, CDR1 is SGHRS and CDR2 is YFSETQ. CDR3 amino acids: CASTKTGVDTGELFF. The CDR3 bases are TGCGCCAGCACCAAGACAGGGGTTGACACCGGGGAGCTGTTTTTT.

The CDR3, as DNA: TGCGCCAGCAGCTTGGGTGTGTTGGGGGAGGCCGGACCTGAAGCTTTCTTT. It translates to CASSLGVLGEAGPEAFF. The chain uses TRBV5-1 and TRBJ1-1; TRBD1 is a possible D gene (5 bases). This CDR3 is 17 amino acids long. Germline V lookup: CDR1 SGHRS, CDR2 YFSETQ. V lost 0 bases and J 6 bases, leaving 21 bases between the germline ends.

The CDR3 loop is CASSPGTLLDQPQHF. Written as DNA, the CDR3 is TGTGCCAGCAGCCCCGGGACATTACTTGATCAGCCCCAGCATTTT. The V and J genes are TRBV5-5 and TRBJ1-5; TRBD1 is a possible D gene (6 bases). V shed 4 bases and J shed 5 bases, with 16 bases lying between them. From germline, CDR1 is SGHKS and CDR2 YYEKEE (reference sequence). The CDR3 runs 15 residues.

CDR3 nucleotide sequence: TGTGCCAGCAGCGCGGACGGGACTAACCAAGAGACCCAGTACTTC. Its protein is CASSADGTNQETQYF. V usage is TRBV9 and J usage is TRBJ2-5; 7 nucleotides agree with TRBD2. J gave up 0 bases and V 3 bases, and 5 bases lay outside the gene matches. This CDR3 has 15 amino acids. Germline loops: CDR1 SGDLS, CDR2 YYNGEE.

The rearrangement links TRBV6-5 to TRBJ2-2, with TRBD1 matching over 8 bases. The V gene end was trimmed by 8 bases and the J gene end by 5 bases; junction bases not matched to a gene: 7. This CDR3 is built from 14 residues. Per the germline V gene, CDR1 is MNHEY and CDR2 is SVGAGI. The CDR3 reads CASRDRTFTGELFF. The CDR3 nucleotides read TGTGCCAGCCGGGACAGGACTTTTACCGGGGAGCTGTTTTTT.

The chain is built from TRBV28 and TRBJ1-2; 8 nucleotides agree with TRBD1. Trimming removed 4 bases from V and 2 bases from J; junction bases left unmatched: 9. The CDR3 runs to 16 residues. Germline V lookup: CDR1 MDHEN, CDR2 SYDVKM. The CDR3 loop is CASSSPRQGANYGYTF. CDR3 DNA: TGTGCCAGCAGTTCCCCACGCCAGGGGGCGAACTATGGCTACACCTTC.

CDR3 amino acids: CASSLLGQPAAGNTIYF. The CDR3 DNA follows: TGTGCCAGCAGTCTCCTGGGACAGCCCGCTGCTGGAAACACCATATATTTT. The genes are TRBV27 and TRBJ1-3; TRBD1 agrees at 7 bases. Trimming removed 5 bases from V and 2 bases from J; junction bases left unmatched: 12. Germline values: CDR1 MNHEY, CDR2 SMNVEV (reference sequence). The CDR3 extends over 17 amino acids.

The chain joins TRBV5-1 to TRBJ2-3, with D perhaps TRBD2 (7 bases). This CDR3 is 16 amino acids long. CDR1 and CDR2 from the germline V gene are SGHRS and YFSETQ. Trimming took 1 base from V and 3 from J, leaving 15 bases between them. This CDR3 reads CASSLFGGGATDTQYF. In DNA form, the CDR3 reads TGCGCCAGCAGCTTGTTCGGTGGGGGGGCAACAGATACGCAGTATTTT.